This T cell receptor beta chain was obtained from a study of blood T cells in healthy people across ages. Primers used in a second PCR of roughly 6 to 12 cycles were a sample-barcoded 5' primer and a J-beta primer mix. TCRdb independently ran MiXCR on the 5' RACE reads; one entry per CDR3 protein. The data contain about 830,000 distinct CDR3 sequences, roughly 64% of them seen just once; the ten biggest clones take up 20% to 25%. The CDR3 is 16 amino acids. V dropped 2 bases and J dropped 4 bases, with 15 bases sitting between them. CDR1 and CDR2 from the germline V gene are SGHVS and FQNEAQ. This rearrangement joins TRBV7-8 to TRBJ2-1; either TRBD1 or TRBD2 may supply D (6 bases each). The sample taken for sequencing was blood. This TCR was recovered from a man between 25 and 39 years old in good health. The CDR3 protein is CASSLLIGGAYNEQFF. In nucleotides, the CDR3 is TGTGCCAGCAGCTTATTGATCGGGGGCGCTTACAATGAGCAGTTCTTC.